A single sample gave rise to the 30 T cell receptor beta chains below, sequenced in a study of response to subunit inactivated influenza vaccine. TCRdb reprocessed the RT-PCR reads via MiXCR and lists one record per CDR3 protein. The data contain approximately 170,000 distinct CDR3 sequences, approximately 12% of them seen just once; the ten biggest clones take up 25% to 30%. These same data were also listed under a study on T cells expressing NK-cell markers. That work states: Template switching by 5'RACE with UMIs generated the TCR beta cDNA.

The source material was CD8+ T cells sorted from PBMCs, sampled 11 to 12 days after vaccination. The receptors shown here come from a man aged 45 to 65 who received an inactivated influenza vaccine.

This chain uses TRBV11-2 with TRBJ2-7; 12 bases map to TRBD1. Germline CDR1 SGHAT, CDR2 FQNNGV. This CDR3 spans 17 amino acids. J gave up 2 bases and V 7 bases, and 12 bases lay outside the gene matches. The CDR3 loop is CASTPGTGGRETYEQYF. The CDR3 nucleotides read TGTGCCAGCACCCCTGGGACAGGGGGCCGCGAAACCTACGAGCAGTACTTC. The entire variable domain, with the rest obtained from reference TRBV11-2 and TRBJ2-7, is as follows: EAGVAQSPRYKIIEKRQSVAFWCNPISGHATLYWYQQILGQGPKLLIQFQNNGVVDDSQLPKDRFSAERLKGVDSTLKIQPAKLEDSAVYLCASTPGTGGRETYEQYFGPGTRLTVT.

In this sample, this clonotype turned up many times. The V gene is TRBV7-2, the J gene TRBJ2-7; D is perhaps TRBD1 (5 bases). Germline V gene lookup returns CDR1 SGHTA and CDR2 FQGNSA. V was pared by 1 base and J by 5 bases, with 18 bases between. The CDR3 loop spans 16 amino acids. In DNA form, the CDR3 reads TGTGCCAGCAGCTTAGTTCCGGCAGGGATGCGCGACGAGCAGTACTTC. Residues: CASSLVPAGMRDEQYF. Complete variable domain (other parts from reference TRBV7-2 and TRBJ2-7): GAGVSQSPSNKVTEKGKDVELRCDPISGHTALYWYRQSLGQGLEFLIYFQGNSAPDKSGLPSDRFSAERTGGSVSTLTIQRTQQEDSAVYLCASSLVPAGMRDEQYFGPGTRLTVT.

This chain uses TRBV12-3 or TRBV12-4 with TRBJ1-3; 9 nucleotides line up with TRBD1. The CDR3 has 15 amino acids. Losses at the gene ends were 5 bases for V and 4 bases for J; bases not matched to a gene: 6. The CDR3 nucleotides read TGTGCCAGCAGTACTGGGACAGGGTCCGGAAACACCATATATTTT. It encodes CASSTGTGSGNTIYF.

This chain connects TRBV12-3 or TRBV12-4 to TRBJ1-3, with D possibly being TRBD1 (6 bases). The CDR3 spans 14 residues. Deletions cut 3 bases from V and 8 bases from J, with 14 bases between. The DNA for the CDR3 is TGTGCCAGCAGTTTCTCAGGGGCGGGAGACACCATATATTTT. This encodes CASSFSGAGDTIYF.

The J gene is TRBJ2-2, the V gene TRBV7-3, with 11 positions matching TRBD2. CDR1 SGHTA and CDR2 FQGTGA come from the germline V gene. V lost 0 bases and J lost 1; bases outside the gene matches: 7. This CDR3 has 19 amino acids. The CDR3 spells CASSLTLAGGLGNTGELFF. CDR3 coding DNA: TGTGCCAGCAGCTTAACTCTAGCGGGAGGATTGGGGAACACCGGGGAGCTGTTTTTT. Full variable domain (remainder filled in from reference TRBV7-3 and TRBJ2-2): GAGVSQTPSNKVTEKGKYVELRCDPISGHTALYWYRQSLGQGPEFLIYFQGTGAADDSGLPNDRFFAVRPEGSVSTLKIQRTERGDSAVYLCASSLTLAGGLGNTGELFFGEGSRLTVL.

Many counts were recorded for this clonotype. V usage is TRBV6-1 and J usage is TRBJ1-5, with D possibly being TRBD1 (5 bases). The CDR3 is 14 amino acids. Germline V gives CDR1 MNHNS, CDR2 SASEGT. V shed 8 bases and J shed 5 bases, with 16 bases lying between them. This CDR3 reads CASRQPSDYQPQHF. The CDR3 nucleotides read TGTGCCAGCCGACAGCCCAGTGACTATCAGCCCCAGCATTTT.

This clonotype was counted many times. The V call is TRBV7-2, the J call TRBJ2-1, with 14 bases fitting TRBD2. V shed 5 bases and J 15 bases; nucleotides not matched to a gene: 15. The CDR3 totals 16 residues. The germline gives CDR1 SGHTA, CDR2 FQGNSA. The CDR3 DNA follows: TGTGCCAGCAGCAAACCCGCAGGGACTAGCGGGAGATTGTTGTTCTTC. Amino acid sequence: CASSKPAGTSGRLLFF.

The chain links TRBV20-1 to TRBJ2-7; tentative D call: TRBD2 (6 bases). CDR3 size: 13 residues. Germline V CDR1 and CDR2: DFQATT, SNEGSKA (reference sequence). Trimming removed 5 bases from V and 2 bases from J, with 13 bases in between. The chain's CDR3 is CSASARETYEQYF. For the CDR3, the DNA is TGCAGTGCTTCCGCCCGGGAGACCTACGAGCAGTACTTC.

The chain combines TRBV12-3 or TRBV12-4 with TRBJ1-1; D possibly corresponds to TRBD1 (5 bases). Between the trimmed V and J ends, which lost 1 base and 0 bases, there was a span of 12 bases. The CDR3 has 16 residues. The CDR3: CASSLDPGVMNTEAFF. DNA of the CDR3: TGTGCCAGCAGTTTAGATCCGGGGGTTATGAACACTGAAGCTTTCTTT.

CDR3 residues: CASSLSRGVVGDEQFF. The CDR3 nucleotides read TGTGCCAGCAGTTTGTCACGGGGGGTTGTGGGCGATGAGCAGTTCTTC. The chain couples TRBV28 to TRBJ2-1; 7 bases fit TRBD2. The CDR3 runs 16 residues. J gave up 8 bases and V 3 bases, and 13 bases lay outside the gene matches. Germline V gene data show CDR1 as MDHEN and CDR2 as SYDVKM.

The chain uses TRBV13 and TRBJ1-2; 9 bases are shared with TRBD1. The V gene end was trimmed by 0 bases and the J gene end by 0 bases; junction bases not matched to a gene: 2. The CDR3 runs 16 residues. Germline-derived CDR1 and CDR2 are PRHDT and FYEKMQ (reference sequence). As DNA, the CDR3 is TGTGCCAGCAGCTTAGGACAGGGGGCGGCTAACTATGGCTACACCTTC. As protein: CASSLGQGAANYGYTF.

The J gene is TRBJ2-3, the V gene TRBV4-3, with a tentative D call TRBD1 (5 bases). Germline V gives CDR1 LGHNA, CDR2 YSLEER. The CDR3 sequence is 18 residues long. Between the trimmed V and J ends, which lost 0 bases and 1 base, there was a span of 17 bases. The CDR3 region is CASSQDRSLGVGTDTQYF. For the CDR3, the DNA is TGCGCCAGCAGCCAAGATCGTTCATTAGGGGTGGGCACAGATACGCAGTATTTT.

This chain's CDR3 is CASSLRVAGHYEQYF. As DNA, the CDR3 is TGTGCCAGCAGTTTACGAGTAGCGGGACACTACGAGCAGTACTTC. The gene calls are TRBV27 and TRBJ2-7; 8 nucleotides align to TRBD2. The ends lost 2 bases at V and 3 bases at J; junction bases unmatched: 6. Germline V lookup: CDR1 MNHEY, CDR2 SMNVEV (reference sequence). The CDR3 extends over 15 amino acids.

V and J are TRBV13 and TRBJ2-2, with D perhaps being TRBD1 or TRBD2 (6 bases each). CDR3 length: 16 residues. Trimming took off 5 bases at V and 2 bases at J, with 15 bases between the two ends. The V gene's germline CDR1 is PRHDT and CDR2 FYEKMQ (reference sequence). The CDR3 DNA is TGTGCCAGCAGCCATGTGGAGGGGGGAAACACCGGGGAGCTGTTTTTT. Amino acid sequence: CASSHVEGGNTGELFF.

CDR3 coding DNA: TGTGCCACCAGCCGGCTAGCGGGTACAGACAATGAGCAGTTCTTC. Translation gives CATSRLAGTDNEQFF. This chain joins TRBV15 and TRBJ2-1; 8 bases are a match to TRBD2. J was trimmed by 5 bases and V by 5 bases; bases with no gene match: 8. This CDR3 has 15 amino acids. The germline V gene encodes CDR1 LNHNV and CDR2 YYDKDF (reference sequence).

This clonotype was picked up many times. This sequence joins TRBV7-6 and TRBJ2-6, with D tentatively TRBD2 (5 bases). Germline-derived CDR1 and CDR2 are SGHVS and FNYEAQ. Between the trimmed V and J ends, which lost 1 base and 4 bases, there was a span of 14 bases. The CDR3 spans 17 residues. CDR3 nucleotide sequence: TGTGCCAGCAGCTTAGAAGGGAGTTCCATCGGGGCCAACGTCCTGACTTTC. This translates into CASSLEGSSIGANVLTF.

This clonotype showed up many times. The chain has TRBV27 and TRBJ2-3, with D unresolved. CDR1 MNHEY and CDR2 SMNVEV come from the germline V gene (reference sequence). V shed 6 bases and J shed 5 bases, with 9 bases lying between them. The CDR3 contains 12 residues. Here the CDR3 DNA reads TGTGCCAGCAGCTTGGGGTTAGATACGCAGTATTTT. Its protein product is CASSLGLDTQYF.

The CDR3: CASSLLVAGQLEQYF. CDR3 bases: TGTGCCAGCAGTTTATTGGTAGCGGGCCAGCTCGAGCAGTACTTC. The chain is built from TRBV28 and TRBJ2-7, with 7 bases identical to TRBD2. Germline V CDR1 and CDR2: MDHEN, SYDVKM. The CDR3 runs to 15 residues. With 1 base clipped from V and 6 bases from J, the junction kept 9 bases outside the gene matches.

In nucleotides, the CDR3 is TGTGCCAGCAGTTTATCTAGCTCGAACACCGGGGAGCTGTTTTTT. Residues: CASSLSSSNTGELFF. This chain connects TRBV27 to TRBJ2-2, with D unresolved. The germline V and J ends were trimmed by 0 bases and 0 bases, with 5 bases remaining between them. Per germline, CDR1 MNHEY and CDR2 SMNVEV (reference sequence). The CDR3 consists of 15 residues.

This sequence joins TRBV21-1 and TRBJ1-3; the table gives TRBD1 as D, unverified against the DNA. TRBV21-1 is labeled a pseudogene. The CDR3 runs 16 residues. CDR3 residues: CASFVWAGASGNTIYF. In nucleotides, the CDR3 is TGTGCCAGCTTCGTCTGGGCAGGGGCCTCTGGAAACACCATATATTTT.

CDR3 sequence: CASSLEGPLYNEQFF. The CDR3, as DNA: TGTGCCAGCAGCTTGGAAGGGCCACTTTACAATGAGCAGTTCTTC. The chain is built from TRBV5-4 and TRBJ2-1; D not certain. Germline CDR1 SGHNT, CDR2 YYREEE (reference sequence). This CDR3 spans 15 amino acids. The germline V and J ends were trimmed by 0 bases and 4 bases, with 11 bases remaining between them.

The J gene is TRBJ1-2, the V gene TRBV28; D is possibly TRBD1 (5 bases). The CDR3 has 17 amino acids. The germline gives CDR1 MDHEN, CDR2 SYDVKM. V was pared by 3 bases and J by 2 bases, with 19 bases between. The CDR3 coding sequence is TGTGCCAGCAGTTTCTTGTTGGAGGGACGGAGCAACTATGGCTACACCTTC. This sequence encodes CASSFLLEGRSNYGYTF.

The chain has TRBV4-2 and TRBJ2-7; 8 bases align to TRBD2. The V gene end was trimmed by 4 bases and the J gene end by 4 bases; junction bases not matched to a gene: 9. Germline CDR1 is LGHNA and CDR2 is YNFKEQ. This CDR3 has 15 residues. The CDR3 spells CASSRPSGSRYEQYF. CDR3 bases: TGTGCCAGCAGCCGACCCAGCGGGAGTAGGTACGAGCAGTACTTC.

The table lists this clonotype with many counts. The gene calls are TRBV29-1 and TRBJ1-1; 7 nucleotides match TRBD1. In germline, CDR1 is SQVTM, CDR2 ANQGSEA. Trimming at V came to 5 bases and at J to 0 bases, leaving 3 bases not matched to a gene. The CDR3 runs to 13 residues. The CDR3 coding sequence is TGCAGCGTTATGACAGGGATGAACACTGAAGCTTTCTTT. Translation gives CSVMTGMNTEAFF.

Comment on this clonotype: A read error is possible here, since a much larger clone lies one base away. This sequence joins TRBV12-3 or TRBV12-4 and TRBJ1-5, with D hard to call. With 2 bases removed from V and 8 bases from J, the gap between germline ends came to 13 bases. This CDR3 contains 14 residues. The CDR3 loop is CASSLRSLNEPQHF. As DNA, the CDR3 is TGTGCCAGCAGTTTAAGGTCACTAAATGAGCCCCAGCATTTT.

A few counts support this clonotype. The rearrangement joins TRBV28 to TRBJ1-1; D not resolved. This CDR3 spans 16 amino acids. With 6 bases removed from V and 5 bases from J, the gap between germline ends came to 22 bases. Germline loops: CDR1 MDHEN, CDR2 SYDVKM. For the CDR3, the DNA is TGTGCCAGCAGCTACGCCCTTGGTGGCAGAAGTACTGAAGCTTTCTTT. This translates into CASSYALGGRSTEAFF. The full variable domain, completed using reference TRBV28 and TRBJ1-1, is DVKVTQSSRYLVKRTGEKVFLECVQDMDHENMFWYRQDPGLGLRLIYFSYDVKMKEKGDIPEGYSVSREKKERFSLILESASTNQTSMYLCASSYALGGRSTEAFFGQGTRLTVV.

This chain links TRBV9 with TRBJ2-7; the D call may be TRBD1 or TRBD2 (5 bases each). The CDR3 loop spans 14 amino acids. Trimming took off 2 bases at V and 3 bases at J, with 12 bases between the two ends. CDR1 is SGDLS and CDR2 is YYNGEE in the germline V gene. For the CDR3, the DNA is TGTGCCAGCAGCGTCGGGGACGGAAACTACGAGCAGTACTTC. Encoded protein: CASSVGDGNYEQYF.

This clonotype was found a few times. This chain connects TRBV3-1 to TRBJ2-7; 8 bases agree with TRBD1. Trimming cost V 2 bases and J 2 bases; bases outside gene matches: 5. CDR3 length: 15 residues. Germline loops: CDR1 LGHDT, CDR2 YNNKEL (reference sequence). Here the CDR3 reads CASSQQGASPYEQYF. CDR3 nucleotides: TGTGCCAGCAGCCAACAGGGGGCTAGCCCCTACGAGCAGTACTTC.

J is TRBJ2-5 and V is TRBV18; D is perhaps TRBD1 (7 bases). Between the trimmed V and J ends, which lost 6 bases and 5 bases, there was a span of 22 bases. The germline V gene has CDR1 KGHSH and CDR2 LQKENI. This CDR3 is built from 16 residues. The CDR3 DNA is TGTGCCAGCTCGCCTCGTCCCAGGGGGGTCGCGGAGACCCAGTACTTC. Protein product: CASSPRPRGVAETQYF.

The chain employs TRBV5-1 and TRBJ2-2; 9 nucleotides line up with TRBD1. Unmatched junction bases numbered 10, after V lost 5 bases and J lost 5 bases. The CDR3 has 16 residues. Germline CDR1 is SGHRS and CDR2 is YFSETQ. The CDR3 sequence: CASRPPGQGVTGELFF. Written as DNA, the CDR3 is TGCGCCAGCAGGCCACCGGGACAGGGTGTAACCGGGGAGCTGTTTTTT.